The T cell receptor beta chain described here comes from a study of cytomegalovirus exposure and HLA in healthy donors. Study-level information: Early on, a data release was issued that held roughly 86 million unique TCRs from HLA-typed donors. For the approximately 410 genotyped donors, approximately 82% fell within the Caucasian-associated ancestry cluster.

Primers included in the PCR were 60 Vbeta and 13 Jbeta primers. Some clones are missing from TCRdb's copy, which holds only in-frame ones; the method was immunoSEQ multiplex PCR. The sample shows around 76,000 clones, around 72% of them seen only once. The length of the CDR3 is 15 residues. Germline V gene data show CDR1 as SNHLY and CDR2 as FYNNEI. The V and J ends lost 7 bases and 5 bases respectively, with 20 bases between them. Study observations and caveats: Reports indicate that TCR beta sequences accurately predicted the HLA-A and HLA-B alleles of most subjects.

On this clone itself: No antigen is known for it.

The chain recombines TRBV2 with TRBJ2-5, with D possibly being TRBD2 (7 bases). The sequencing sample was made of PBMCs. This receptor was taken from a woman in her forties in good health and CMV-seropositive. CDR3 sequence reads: CASIQNREGWETQYF. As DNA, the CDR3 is TGTGCCAGCATTCAAAACAGGGAGGGTTGGGAGACCCAGTACTTC.